This T cell receptor (beta chain) was captured in a study of blood T cell repertoires in COVID-19. TCRdb's table, derived via immunoSEQ multiplex PCR, lists solely in-frame clones and lacks some. This repertoire shows more than 95,000 clones, approximately 90% found once; its top ten account for less than 2%. Trimming cost V 6 bases and J 4 bases; bases outside gene matches: 9. The CDR3 runs to 15 residues. CDR1 and CDR2 from the germline V gene are LGHDT and YNNKEL (reference sequence). The receptor comes from a man aged 55-75 years with acute or convalescent COVID-19. The specimen was peripheral blood. V usage is TRBV3-1 (or the pseudogene TRBV3-2) and J usage is TRBJ1-2; 9 nucleotides match TRBD1. The CDR3 nucleotides read TGTGCCAGCAGATACGGGACAGGGCGGATCTATGGCTACACCTTC. It yields the protein CASRYGTGRIYGYTF.